These 4 T cell receptor beta chains were all obtained from the same sample, sequenced in a study of T cells in localized non-small cell lung cancer (dated by TCRdb to 2018 to 2021). Receptor libraries were prepared by the immunoSEQ multiplex PCR assay. TCRdb took over this immuneACCESS table, retaining in-frame rearrangements with V and J assigned. Such tables are incomplete; in checked studies, under half of the missing clones stem from an unresolved V gene, and the remainder is unexplained. The sample table lists fewer than 100,000 clones, approximately 80% of them with a count of one. The top ten clones comprise 7.5% to 10% of the sample. The sequencing here drew on peripheral blood, taken before any cancer treatment. These TCRs come from a female donor at least 60 years old with stage I lung adenocarcinoma.

J is TRBJ1-3 and V is TRBV27, with 9 bases matching TRBD1. The CDR3 runs to 16 residues. Germline lookup yields CDR1 MNHEY and CDR2 SMNVEV (reference sequence). V shed 5 bases and J 0 bases; nucleotides not matched to a gene: 5. The CDR3 DNA sequence: TGTGCCAGCAGTCATGGGACAGGGAGCTCTGGAAACACCATATATTTT. This sequence encodes CASSHGTGSSGNTIYF.

This clone was found many times. The gene calls are TRBV4-1 and TRBJ1-2; no firm D call. The V and J ends lost 3 bases and 4 bases respectively, with 15 bases between them. The germline CDR1 and CDR2 sequences are MGHRA and YSYEKL. This CDR3 is 15 amino acids long. CDR3 sequence: CASSQFETGSYGYTF. The CDR3 DNA is TGCGCCAGCAGCCAGTTCGAGACTGGGAGCTATGGCTACACCTTC.

The V gene is TRBV7-9, the J gene TRBJ2-3; TRBD2 agrees at 9 bases. Looked up from germline, CDR1 is SEHNR and CDR2 is FQNEAQ (reference sequence). V shed 5 bases and J 4 bases; nucleotides not matched to a gene: 10. The CDR3 consists of 16 residues. The CDR3 DNA follows: TGTGCCAGCAGCCTCCGGGTAGCGGGAGAGGCAGATACGCAGTATTTT. Translating gives CASSLRVAGEADTQYF.

The CDR3 nucleotides are TGTGCCAGCAGTCCGACAGGGGTAGGAAACACCATATATTTT. Its protein product is CASSPTGVGNTIYF. The V gene is TRBV7-2, the J gene TRBJ1-3; 8 nucleotides match TRBD1. V gave up 6 bases and J gave up 4 bases; unmatched junction bases: 5. This CDR3 contains 14 residues. Germline V gives CDR1 SGHTA, CDR2 FQGNSA. Combining the CDR3 with reference TRBV7-2 and TRBJ1-3 gives the whole variable domain GAGVSQSPSNKVTEKGKDVELRCDPISGHTALYWYRQSLGQGLEFLIYFQGNSAPDKSGLPSDRFSAERTGGSVSTLTIQRTQQEDSAVYLCASSPTGVGNTIYFGEGSWLTVV.